The present TCR beta chain was sequenced within a study of T cells in Graves' hyperthyroidism and ophthalmopathy (dated by TCRdb to about 2019). Context from the whole study: Peripheral blood samples were taken at the time of initial diagnosis, prior to any treatment. To identify TCR V-J signatures that set the groups apart, the researchers used a discovery cohort of 90 to 100 patients, made up of under 50 with Graves' ophthalmopathy and 57 with stable Graves' hyperthyroidism. Prospective prediction of ophthalmopathy was tested in an independent validation cohort consisting of under 20 hyperthyroidism patients and more than 15 patients who later progressed to ophthalmopathy. The 100 discovery patients were randomly divided into training and test sets at a 7:3 ratio. In more than five Graves' hyperthyroidism patients, the study also compared T-cell repertoires from thyroid tissue with T-cell repertoires from blood. Once sampling was done, hyperthyroidism patients were given methimazole at a starting dose of 30 mg daily, whereas ophthalmopathy patients were given high-dose intravenous methylprednisolone. The paper reports TCR Vbeta CDR3 sequencing of over 130 peripheral blood samples: some 44 ophthalmopathy, under 80 hyperthyroidism and around 17 progressor patients. The study at large found these results: A model built on a 13 V-J signature distinguished ophthalmopathy from stable hyperthyroidism, reaching about 88% sensitivity and approximately 81% specificity in cross-validation and 80%/75% in testing. Most expanded thyroid clonotypes (frequency above 0.001) were also detected in blood, a finding suggesting that blood repertoires may reflect thyroid immune responses. In validation, the model predicted progression to ophthalmopathy a median of about 6.8 months before onset, with roughly 68% sensitivity and 72.22% specificity. Sample size was not statistically predetermined, and investigators were not blinded to group allocation.

Ophthalmopathy patients had moderately to severely active disease, Clinical Activity Score of at least 3, NOSPECS grade of at least 4, and duration under 3 months. Exclusion was applied to patients with uncontrolled infections, other autoimmune diseases, pregnancy or lactation. Diagnoses relied on clinical symptoms, serum thyroxine and TRAb, thyroid ultrasound and orbital computed tomography. PBMCs were isolated from about 10 ml of fresh peripheral blood by Ficoll-Paque density gradient centrifugation. Total RNA was extracted using Trizol reagent, and RNA quality was assessed on an Agilent 2100 Bioanalyzer. TCR beta CDR3 regions were amplified from RNA transcripts. A first-round RT-PCR of the TCR CDR3 used the HTBI primer set with the Qiagen OneStep RT-PCR kit. Libraries were constructed in a second round of multiplex PCR, after which size selection and purification were performed. Libraries were sequenced paired-end with 100 bp reads on an Illumina HiSeq2000. As for the authors' bioinformatics: SOAPnuke was used to process the raw data, removing reads that contained adapters or uncalled bases, had a mean Phred below 15, or lacked an exact match to the constant primer or identifier. COPE v1.2.5 was used to merge high-quality paired reads, and clonotypes were defined as unique nucleotide sequences. MiTCR v1.1 was used to align the clonotypes against IMGT TRBV, TRBD and TRBJ reference segments. The analysis was restricted to V-J combinations with a frequency above 0.0001, which together covered 99.2% of the repertoires. A TCS score was defined as the ratio of F50 (clonal expansion) to E x V (chaos), with BLOSUM62-based TCRdist applied between CDR3 peptides within each V-J. Welch's t-statistics and random forest reduced just over 500 V-J features to 13, which were used in a naive Bayes classifier (R e1071). TCRdb reanalyzed the raw reads on its own, using fastp at Q25 for trimming and MiXCR for clone calling, and kept in-frame beta chains. Each record represents a unique CDR3 protein, reported with the most common genes and DNA among its rows. The V and J calls follow TCRdb's processing rather than the paper's. The sample table shows about 530,000 distinct CDR3 sequences, and over 15% are seen once. Of the sample, roughly a sixth is held by the ten largest clones.

This clonotype was seen repeatedly, ten times or more. What this receptor recognizes is not known. The input lacks base qualities; no much larger clone sits a single base away. V ends up 3 bases short and J 6 bases short, with an unmatched junction base count of 24. CDR1 MGHDK and CDR2 SYGVNS are derived from the germline V gene. From its cysteine to its phenylalanine, the CDR3 spans 21 amino acids. The read is trimmed to its CDR3 DNA, 63 bases read in frame from base 1. The sequence came from a woman aged 18-29 years with Graves' ophthalmopathy. The sequenced material came from blood. The chain is encoded by TRBV25-1 joined to TRBJ1-2, and TRBD1 aligns with 11 junction nucleotides. The CDR3 corresponds to CASSDSFGQGALSDVGHGYTF. The DNA sequence follows: TGTGCCAGCAGTGACTCCTTTGGACAGGGGGCGCTGTCAGATGTGGGGCATGGCTACACCTTC.